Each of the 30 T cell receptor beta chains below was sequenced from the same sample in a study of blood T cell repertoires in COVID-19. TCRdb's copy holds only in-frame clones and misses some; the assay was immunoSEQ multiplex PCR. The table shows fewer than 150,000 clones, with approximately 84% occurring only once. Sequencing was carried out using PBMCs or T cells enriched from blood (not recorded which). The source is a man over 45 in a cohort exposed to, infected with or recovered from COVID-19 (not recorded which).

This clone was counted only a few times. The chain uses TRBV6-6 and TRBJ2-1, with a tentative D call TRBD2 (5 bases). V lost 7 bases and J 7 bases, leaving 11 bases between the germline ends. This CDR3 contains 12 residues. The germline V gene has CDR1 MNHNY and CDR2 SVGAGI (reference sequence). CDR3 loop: CASKASGNEQFF. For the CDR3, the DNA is TGTGCCAGCAAGGCCTCGGGGAATGAGCAGTTCTTC.

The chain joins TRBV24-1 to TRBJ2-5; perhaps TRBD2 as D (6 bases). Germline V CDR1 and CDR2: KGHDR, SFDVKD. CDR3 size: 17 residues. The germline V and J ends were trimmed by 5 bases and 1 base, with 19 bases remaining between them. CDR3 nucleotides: TGTGCCACCAGTGGCTACAAGTCGGGGGACTTCCAAGAGACCCAGTACTTC. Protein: CATSGYKSGDFQETQYF.

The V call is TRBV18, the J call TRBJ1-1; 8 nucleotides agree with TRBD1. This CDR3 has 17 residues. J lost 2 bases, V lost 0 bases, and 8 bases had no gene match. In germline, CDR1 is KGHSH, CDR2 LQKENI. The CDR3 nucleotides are TGTGCCAGCTCACCACCTCTAAACAGGGGGAGAAACACTGAAGCTTTCTTT. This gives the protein CASSPPLNRGRNTEAFF.

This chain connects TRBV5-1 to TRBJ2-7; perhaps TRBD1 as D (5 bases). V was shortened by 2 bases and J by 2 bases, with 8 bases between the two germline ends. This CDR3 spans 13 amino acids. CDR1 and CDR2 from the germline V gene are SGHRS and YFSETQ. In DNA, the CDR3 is TGCGCCAGCAGCTTCTCACAGGCCTACGAGCAGTACTTC. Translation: CASSFSQAYEQYF.

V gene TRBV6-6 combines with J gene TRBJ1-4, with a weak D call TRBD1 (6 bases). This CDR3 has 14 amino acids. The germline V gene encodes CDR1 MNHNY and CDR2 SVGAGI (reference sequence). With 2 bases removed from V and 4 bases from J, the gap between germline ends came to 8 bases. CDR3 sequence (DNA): TGTGCCAGCAGTTACCCGGACAGTAATGAAAAACTGTTTTTT. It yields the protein CASSYPDSNEKLFF.

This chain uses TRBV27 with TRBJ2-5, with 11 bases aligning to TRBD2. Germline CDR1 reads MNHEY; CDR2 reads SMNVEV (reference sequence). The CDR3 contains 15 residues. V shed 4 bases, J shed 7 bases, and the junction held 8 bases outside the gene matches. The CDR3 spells CASSSLGLAGTTQYF. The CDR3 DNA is TGTGCCAGCAGTTCCTTAGGACTAGCGGGTACGACCCAGTACTTC.

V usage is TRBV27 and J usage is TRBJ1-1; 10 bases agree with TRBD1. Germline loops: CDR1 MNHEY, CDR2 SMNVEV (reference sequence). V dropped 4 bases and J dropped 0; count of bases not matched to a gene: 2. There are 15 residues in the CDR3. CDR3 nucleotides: TGTGCCAGCAGTTCCGGGACAGGGGTGAACACTGAAGCTTTCTTT. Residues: CASSSGTGVNTEAFF.

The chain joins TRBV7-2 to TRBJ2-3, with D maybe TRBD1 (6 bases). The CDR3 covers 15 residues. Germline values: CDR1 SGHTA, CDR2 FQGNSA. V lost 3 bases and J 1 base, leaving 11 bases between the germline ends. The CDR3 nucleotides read TGTGCCAGCAGCTTTTCCCGACAGGGCACAGATACGCAGTATTTT. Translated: CASSFSRQGTDTQYF. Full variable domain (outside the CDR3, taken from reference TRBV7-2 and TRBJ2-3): GAGVSQSPSNKVTEKGKDVELRCDPISGHTALYWYRQSLGQGLEFLIYFQGNSAPDKSGLPSDRFSAERTGGSVSTLTIQRTQQEDSAVYLCASSFSRQGTDTQYFGPGTRLTVL.

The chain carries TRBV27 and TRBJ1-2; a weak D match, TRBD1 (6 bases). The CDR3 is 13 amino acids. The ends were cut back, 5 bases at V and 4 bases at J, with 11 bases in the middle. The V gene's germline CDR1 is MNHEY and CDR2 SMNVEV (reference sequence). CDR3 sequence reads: CASSPGGPYGYTF. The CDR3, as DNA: TGTGCCAGCAGTCCCGGGGGGCCCTATGGCTACACCTTC.

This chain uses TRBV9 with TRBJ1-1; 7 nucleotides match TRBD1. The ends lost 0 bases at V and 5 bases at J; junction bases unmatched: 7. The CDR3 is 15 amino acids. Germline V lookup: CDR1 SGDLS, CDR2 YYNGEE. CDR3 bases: TGTGCCAGCAGCGTAGAGTCAGGGGGATGGACTGAAGCTTTCTTT. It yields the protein CASSVESGGWTEAFF.

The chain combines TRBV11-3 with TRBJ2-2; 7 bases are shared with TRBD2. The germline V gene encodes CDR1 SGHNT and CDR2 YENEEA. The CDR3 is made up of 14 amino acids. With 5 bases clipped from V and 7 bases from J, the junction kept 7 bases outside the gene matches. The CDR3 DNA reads TGTGCCAGCAGCCGACAAGGGGAGGGCGGGGAGCTGTTTTTT. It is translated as CASSRQGEGGELFF.

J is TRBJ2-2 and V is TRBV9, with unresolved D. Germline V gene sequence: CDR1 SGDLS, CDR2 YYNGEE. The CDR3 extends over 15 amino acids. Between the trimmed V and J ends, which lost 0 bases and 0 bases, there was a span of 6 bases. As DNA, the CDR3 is TGTGCCAGCAGCGTAGGTCGGGCGAACACCGGGGAGCTGTTTTTT. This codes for CASSVGRANTGELFF. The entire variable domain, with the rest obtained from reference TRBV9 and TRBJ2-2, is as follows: DSGVTQTPKHLITATGQRVTLRCSPRSGDLSVYWYQQSLDQGLQFLIQYYNGEERAKGNILERFSAQQFPDLHSELNLSSLELGDSALYFCASSVGRANTGELFFGEGSRLTVL.

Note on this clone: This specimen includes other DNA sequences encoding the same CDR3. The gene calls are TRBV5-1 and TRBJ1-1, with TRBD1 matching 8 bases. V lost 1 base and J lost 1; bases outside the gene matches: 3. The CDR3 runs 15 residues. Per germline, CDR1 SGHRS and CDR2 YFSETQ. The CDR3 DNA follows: TGCGCCAGCAGCTTGCGAACAGGGGGGAACACTGAAGCTTTCTTT. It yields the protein CASSLRTGGNTEAFF.

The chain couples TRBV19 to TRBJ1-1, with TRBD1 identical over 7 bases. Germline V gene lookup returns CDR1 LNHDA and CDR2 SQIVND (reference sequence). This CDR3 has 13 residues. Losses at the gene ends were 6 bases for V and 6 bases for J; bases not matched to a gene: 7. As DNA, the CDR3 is TGTGCCAGTAGGACCAGGGGGATGCCTGAAGCTTTCTTT. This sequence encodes CASRTRGMPEAFF.

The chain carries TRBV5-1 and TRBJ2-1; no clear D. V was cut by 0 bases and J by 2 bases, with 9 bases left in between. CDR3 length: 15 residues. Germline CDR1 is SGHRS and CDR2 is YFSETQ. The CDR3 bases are TGCGCCAGCAGCTTGGCCGAGCCAACCTACAATGAGCAGTTCTTC. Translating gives CASSLAEPTYNEQFF.

In nucleotides, the CDR3 is TGTGCCAGCAGCTTTTTAACAGTCCACTCCTATGGCTACACCTTC. Translating gives CASSFLTVHSYGYTF. The V and J genes are TRBV7-2 and TRBJ1-2; D is undetermined. The V and J ends lost 3 bases and 4 bases respectively, with 15 bases between them. Germline CDR1 reads SGHTA; CDR2 reads FQGNSA. The CDR3 runs to 15 residues.

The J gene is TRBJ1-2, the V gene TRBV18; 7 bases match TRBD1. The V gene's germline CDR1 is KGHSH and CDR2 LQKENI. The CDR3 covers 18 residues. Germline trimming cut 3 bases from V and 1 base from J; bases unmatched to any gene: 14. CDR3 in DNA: TGTGCCAGCTCACCCCTCCGCGGGGGGCAGGGGGATAACTATGGCTACACCTTC. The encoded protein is CASSPLRGGQGDNYGYTF.

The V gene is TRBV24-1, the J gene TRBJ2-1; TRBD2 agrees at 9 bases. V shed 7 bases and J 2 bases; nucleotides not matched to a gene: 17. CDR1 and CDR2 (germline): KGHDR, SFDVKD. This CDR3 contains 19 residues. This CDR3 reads CATSPVGLAPVGAYNEQFF. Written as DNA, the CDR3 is TGTGCCACCAGCCCTGTTGGACTAGCGCCCGTGGGAGCCTACAATGAGCAGTTCTTC.

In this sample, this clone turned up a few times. The DNA of the CDR3 is TGTGCCAGCAGTTCGCGCGAGCGGGAGGTGTACGAGCAGTACTTC. Protein sequence: CASSSREREVYEQYF. This rearrangement joins TRBV7-9 to TRBJ2-7, with 9 bases that match TRBD2. With V trimmed by 6 bases and J by 4 bases, 10 bases remained unmatched. Germline V gives CDR1 SEHNR, CDR2 FQNEAQ (reference sequence). The length of the CDR3 is 15 residues.

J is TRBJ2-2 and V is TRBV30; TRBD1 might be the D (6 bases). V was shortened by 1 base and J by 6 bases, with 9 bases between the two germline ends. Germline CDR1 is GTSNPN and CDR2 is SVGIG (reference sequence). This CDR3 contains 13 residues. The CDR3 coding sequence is TGTGCCTGGAGTGCTGGGGGCCCCGGGGAGCTGTTTTTT. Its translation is CAWSAGGPGELFF. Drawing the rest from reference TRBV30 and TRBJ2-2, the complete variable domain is SQTIHQWPATLVQPVGSPLSLECTVEGTSNPNLYWYRQAAGRGLQLLFYSVGIGQISSEVPQNLSASRPQDRQFILSSKKLLLSDSGFYLCAWSAGGPGELFFGEGSRLTVL.

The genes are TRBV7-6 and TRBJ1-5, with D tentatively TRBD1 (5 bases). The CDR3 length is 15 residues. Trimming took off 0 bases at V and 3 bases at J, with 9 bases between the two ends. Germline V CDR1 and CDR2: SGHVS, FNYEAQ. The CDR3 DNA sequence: TGTGCCAGCAGCTTAGCTCAGGGTAACAATCAGCCCCAGCATTTT. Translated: CASSLAQGNNQPQHF.

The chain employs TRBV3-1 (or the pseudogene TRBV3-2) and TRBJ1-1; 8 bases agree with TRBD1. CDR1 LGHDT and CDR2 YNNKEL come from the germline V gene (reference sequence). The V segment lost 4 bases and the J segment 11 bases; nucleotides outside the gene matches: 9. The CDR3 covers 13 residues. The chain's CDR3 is CASSRPQGARAFF. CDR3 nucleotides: TGTGCCAGCAGCCGGCCGCAGGGGGCGCGGGCTTTCTTT.

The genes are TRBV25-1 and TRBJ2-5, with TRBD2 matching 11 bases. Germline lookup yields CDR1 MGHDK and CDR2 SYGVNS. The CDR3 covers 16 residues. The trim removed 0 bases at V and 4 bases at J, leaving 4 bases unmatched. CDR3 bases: TGTGCCAGCAGTGAATATACTAGCGGGAGTAGAGAGACCCAGTACTTC. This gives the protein CASSEYTSGSRETQYF.

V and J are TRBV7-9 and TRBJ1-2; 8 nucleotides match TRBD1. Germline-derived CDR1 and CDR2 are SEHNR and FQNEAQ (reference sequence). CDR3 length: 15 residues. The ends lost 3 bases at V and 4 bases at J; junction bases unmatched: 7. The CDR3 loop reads CASSLSGGVSYGYTF. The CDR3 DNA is TGTGCCAGCAGCTTGTCAGGGGGCGTATCCTATGGCTACACCTTC.

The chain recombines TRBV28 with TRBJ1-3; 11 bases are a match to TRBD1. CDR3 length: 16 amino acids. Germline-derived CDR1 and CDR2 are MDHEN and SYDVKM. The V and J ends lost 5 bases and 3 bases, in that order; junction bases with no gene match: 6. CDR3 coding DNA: TGTGCCAGCAGTCTGGGACAGGGGGTTTTTGGAAACACCATATATTTT. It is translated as CASSLGQGVFGNTIYF.

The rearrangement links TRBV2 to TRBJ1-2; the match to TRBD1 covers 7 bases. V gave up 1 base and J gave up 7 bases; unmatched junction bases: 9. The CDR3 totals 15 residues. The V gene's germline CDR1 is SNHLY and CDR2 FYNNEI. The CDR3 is CASSEERQGQVGYTF. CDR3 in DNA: TGTGCCAGCAGTGAAGAGCGACAGGGTCAAGTTGGCTACACCTTC.

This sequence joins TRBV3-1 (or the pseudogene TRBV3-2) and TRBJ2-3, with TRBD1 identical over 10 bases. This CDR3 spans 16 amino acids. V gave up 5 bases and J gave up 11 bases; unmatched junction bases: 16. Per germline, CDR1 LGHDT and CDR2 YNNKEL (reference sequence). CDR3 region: CASSSGRDRGVRMQYF. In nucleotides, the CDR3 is TGTGCCAGCAGCTCTGGTAGGGACAGGGGAGTAAGAATGCAGTATTTT.

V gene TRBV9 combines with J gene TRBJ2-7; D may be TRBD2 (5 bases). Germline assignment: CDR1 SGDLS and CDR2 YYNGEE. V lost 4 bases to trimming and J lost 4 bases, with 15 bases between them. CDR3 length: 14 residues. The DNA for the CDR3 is TGTGCCAGCAGCCCTCTGGACTTACCATACGAGCAGTACTTC. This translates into CASSPLDLPYEQYF.

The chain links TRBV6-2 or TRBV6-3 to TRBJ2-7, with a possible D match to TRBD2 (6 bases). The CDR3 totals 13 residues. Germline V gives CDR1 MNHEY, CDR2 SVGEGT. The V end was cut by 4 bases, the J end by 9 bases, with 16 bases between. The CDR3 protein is CASSSGLSRGQYF. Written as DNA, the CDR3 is TGTGCCAGCAGTTCGGGACTCAGTCGGGGGCAGTACTTC.

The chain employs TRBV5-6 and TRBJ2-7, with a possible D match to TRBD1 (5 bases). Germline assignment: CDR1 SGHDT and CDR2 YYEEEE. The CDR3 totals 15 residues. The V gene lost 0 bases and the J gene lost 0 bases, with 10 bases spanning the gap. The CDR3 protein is CASSLDRKSSYEQYF. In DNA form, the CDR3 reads TGTGCCAGCAGCTTGGACAGGAAGAGCTCCTACGAGCAGTACTTC.